These 19 T cell receptor beta chains were sequenced from one sample in a study of blood T cell repertoires in COVID-19. Assay: immunoSEQ multiplex PCR; the TCRdb copy retains only in-frame clones and omits some. The sample has roughly 140,000 clones, over 70% seen once. Sequencing was performed on peripheral blood. The receptors shown here come from a woman aged 50 to 60 with acute or convalescent COVID-19.

CDR3 nucleotides: TGTGCCAGCAGCTCCGACAGCGCGGCCACCGGGGAGCTGTTTTTT. Protein sequence: CASSSDSAATGELFF. The J gene is TRBJ2-2, the V gene TRBV7-9, with D maybe TRBD1 (5 bases). Trimming removed 4 bases from V and 4 bases from J, with 13 bases in between. The CDR3 sequence is 15 residues long. Germline CDR1 is SEHNR and CDR2 is FQNEAQ (reference sequence).

The chain is built from TRBV27 and TRBJ1-1; D remains ambiguous. Germline V gene lookup returns CDR1 MNHEY and CDR2 SMNVEV (reference sequence). The CDR3 runs 14 residues. The V end lost 5 bases, the J end lost 1 base, and 11 bases lay between the germline ends. The CDR3 coding sequence is TGTGCCAGCAGTCCTTTCGGTTCGAACACTGAAGCTTTCTTT. Its protein product is CASSPFGSNTEAFF.

The chain combines TRBV4-1 with TRBJ2-3; 9 nucleotides line up with TRBD1. Germline lookup yields CDR1 MGHRA and CDR2 YSYEKL. This CDR3 comprises 14 residues. Trimming cost V 3 bases and J 5 bases; bases outside gene matches: 3. The CDR3 protein is CASSHRTGEDTQYF. The CDR3 DNA reads as TGCGCCAGCAGCCACCGGACAGGGGAAGATACGCAGTATTTT.

This rearrangement joins TRBV19 to TRBJ1-2, with D maybe TRBD1 (6 bases). The germline V gene has CDR1 LNHDA and CDR2 SQIVND (reference sequence). The V gene lost 5 bases and the J gene lost 0 bases, with 16 bases spanning the gap. The length of the CDR3 is 16 residues. CDR3 bases: TGTGCCAGTAGTTCGGATGGGGACACAGCTAACTATGGCTACACCTTC. The encoded protein is CASSSDGDTANYGYTF. The full variable domain, in which reference TRBV19 and TRBJ1-2 provide the parts outside the CDR3, is DGGITQSPKYLFRKEGQNVTLSCEQNLNHDAMYWYRQDPGQGLRLIYYSQIVNDFQKGDIAEGYSVSREKKESFPLTVTSAQKNPTAFYLCASSSDGDTANYGYTFGSGTRLTVV.

V gene TRBV6-5 combines with J gene TRBJ1-5, with 10 bases lining up with TRBD1. CDR1 and CDR2 (germline): MNHEY, SVGAGI. The V and J ends lost 6 bases and 1 base, in that order; junction bases with no gene match: 0. CDR3 length: 14 amino acids. The CDR3 region has the DNA TGTGCCAGCAGGGGACAGGGGAGCAATCAGCCCCAGCATTTT. It codes for CASRGQGSNQPQHF.

The rearrangement joins TRBV10-3 to TRBJ2-7; weak D call: TRBD2 (6 bases). CDR1 is ENHRY, CDR2 SYGVKD, per germline. Trimming cost V 0 bases and J 4 bases, with 13 bases left between them. This CDR3 is 15 amino acids long. The CDR3 is CAISESVVGGYEQYF. CDR3 nucleotides: TGTGCCATCAGTGAGTCCGTGGTCGGGGGATACGAGCAGTACTTC.

This clone was counted once. The chain couples TRBV2 to TRBJ1-2; TRBD1 matches 12 bases. Per the germline V gene, CDR1 is SNHLY and CDR2 is FYNNEI. The CDR3 has 15 amino acids. V trimming: 8 bases; J trimming: 4 bases; junction bases outside the gene matches: 8. CDR3 protein: CASSVSGQGAYGYTF. The CDR3 region has the DNA TGTGCCAGCTCCGTTTCGGGACAGGGGGCCTATGGCTACACCTTC.

The chain has TRBV11-2 and TRBJ2-3; TRBD2 might be the D (6 bases). The CDR3 sequence is 16 residues long. Germline-derived CDR1 and CDR2 are SGHAT and FQNNGV. V lost 5 bases to trimming and J lost 4 bases, with 19 bases between them. The CDR3 DNA is TGTGCCAGCAGCCACCCTTCTAGCGCAAATGCAGATACGCAGTATTTT. Its protein product is CASSHPSSANADTQYF.

A few counts support this clone. The chain combines TRBV14 with TRBJ2-1, with 9 bases fitting TRBD2. The CDR3 is 16 residues long. CDR1 is SGHDN, CDR2 FVKESK, per germline. V gave up 3 bases and J gave up 4 bases; unmatched junction bases: 7. CDR3: CASSHVSGGLYNEQFF. The CDR3 bases are TGTGCCAGCAGCCATGTTAGCGGGGGACTATACAATGAGCAGTTCTTC.

V and J are TRBV5-4 and TRBJ2-5, with a weak D call TRBD1 (6 bases). The germline gives CDR1 SGHNT, CDR2 YYREEE (reference sequence). V lost 4 bases and J lost 5, with 9 bases in between. The length of the CDR3 is 12 residues. The CDR3 protein is CASSQGLETQYF. CDR3 coding DNA: TGTGCCAGCAGCCAGGGGTTGGAGACCCAGTACTTC.

This chain uses TRBV9 with TRBJ2-7; 8 nucleotides align to TRBD1. With V trimmed by 3 bases and J by 8 bases, 13 bases remained unmatched. The germline CDR1 and CDR2 sequences are SGDLS and YYNGEE. This CDR3 is built from 15 residues. The CDR3 protein is CASSATGALRQKQYF. The CDR3 DNA reads as TGTGCCAGCAGCGCGACAGGGGCCCTCAGGCAGAAGCAGTACTTC.

This rearrangement joins TRBV4-1 to TRBJ1-6, with no clear D. V shed 0 bases and J shed 5 bases, with 8 bases lying between them. Germline V gives CDR1 MGHRA, CDR2 YSYEKL. CDR3 length: 15 amino acids. In DNA, the CDR3 is TGCGCCAGCAGCCAAGAAGGGCGGGATAATTCACCCCTCCACTTT. It yields the protein CASSQEGRDNSPLHF.

The gene calls are TRBV7-9 and TRBJ2-1, with 7 positions matching TRBD1. Germline CDR1 and CDR2: SEHNR and FQNEAQ (reference sequence). The V segment lost 1 base and the J segment 1 base; nucleotides outside the gene matches: 7. The CDR3 contains 17 residues. CDR3 amino acids: CASSLGGQSGSYNEQFF. As DNA, the CDR3 is TGTGCCAGCAGCTTAGGGGGACAGTCGGGGTCCTACAATGAGCAGTTCTTC.

Turning to this clone: Other DNA sequences from this sample encode an identical CDR3 as well. The V gene is TRBV19, the J gene TRBJ1-5; 7 nucleotides line up with TRBD1. Trimming took 4 bases from V and 4 from J; bases not matched to a gene: 1. From germline, CDR1 is LNHDA and CDR2 SQIVND (reference sequence). The CDR3 loop spans 13 amino acids. The DNA for the CDR3 is TGTGCCAGTAGTACACAGGGGAATCAGCCCCAGCATTTT. As protein: CASSTQGNQPQHF.

This chain links TRBV21-1 with TRBJ1-4. TRBV21-1 is recorded as a pseudogene. There are 17 residues in the CDR3. CDR3: CASSTPGPSLRGEKLFF. The CDR3 DNA sequence: TGTGCCAGCAGCACACCCGGGCCCTCGCTTCGGGGTGAAAAACTGTTTTTT.

V gene TRBV5-4 combines with J gene TRBJ2-2; the D gene is possibly TRBD2 (6 bases). CDR1 is SGHNT, CDR2 YYREEE, per germline (reference sequence). V dropped 4 bases and J dropped 1 base, with 17 bases sitting between them. The CDR3 extends over 17 amino acids. As DNA, the CDR3 is TGTGCCAGCAGCGACTGGATGTTGGGAGGGAACACCGGGGAGCTGTTTTTT. It yields the protein CASSDWMLGGNTGELFF.

The rearrangement uses TRBV20-1 and TRBJ1-2; D might be TRBD1 (5 bases). Germline values: CDR1 DFQATT, CDR2 SNEGSKA (reference sequence). Trimming removed 3 bases at V and 4 bases at J, with 15 bases between. This CDR3 spans 14 amino acids. CDR3 region: CSASLDTRTYGYTF. CDR3 nucleotides: TGCAGTGCTAGTCTGGACACCCGTACCTATGGCTACACCTTC.

The genes are TRBV9 and TRBJ2-7; 10 nucleotides line up with TRBD1. Trimming at V came to 3 bases and at J to 2 bases, leaving 2 bases not matched to a gene. This CDR3 has 14 amino acids. Germline CDR1 SGDLS, CDR2 YYNGEE. The CDR3 region has the DNA TGTGCCAGCAGCGCGGGACAGGGGACCTACGAGCAGTACTTC. Protein: CASSAGQGTYEQYF.

V and J are TRBV2 and TRBJ2-7, with 7 bases matching TRBD1. The CDR3 runs to 14 residues. V dropped 3 bases and J dropped 2; count of bases not matched to a gene: 4. From germline, CDR1 is SNHLY and CDR2 FYNNEI. CDR3 bases: TGTGCCAGCAGTGAGAGGACAGGAACCTACGAGCAGTACTTC. Its translation: CASSERTGTYEQYF.